Included here is one T cell receptor beta chain sequence, with context. The antigen this receptor binds is unknown. No per-base quality is available; no much larger clone lies one base away. The sample originates from a study of T cell responses to AZD1222 COVID-19 vaccine (TCRdb year 2021). Broadly, across the study: A total of around 240 trial participants underwent TCR sequencing, of whom around 200 received two doses of AZD1222 and about 25 received two doses of the MenACWY control vaccine. Trial participants were enrolled by age into 18-55, 56-69 and 70-plus year subgroups, with approximately 150, 30 and 60 TCR-sequenced participants respectively. What the research found in general, with its limitations: After two AZD1222 doses, both the breadth and the depth of spike-specific TCRs were significantly higher than at day 0 and than in MenACWY recipients. Conclusions about previously exposed vaccinees are limited, since just 6 or 7 AZD1222 recipients were seropositive for SARS-CoV-2 at baseline. Participants were mostly white British and included more females than males, and it was suggested by the authors that clonal diversity may have been underestimated. Nearly half of unique spike-specific TCRs reportedly recognized epitopes outside regions mutated in the B.1.351 and B.1.1.7 variants. The 56-69-year group was small, and its depth increase did not reach significance, likely because of low power. The vaccine-associated CD4 TCRs covered the entire spike protein, and the dominant responses fell in regions 160-218 and 743-854. No day 14 peak-response samples were available, so repertoires were characterized only after the peak T cell response.

The germline V gene provides CDR1 SNHLY and CDR2 FYNNEI. The CDR3 starts with the cysteine, ends with the phenylalanine, and has 15 residues. The entry retains the CDR3 DNA only, 45 bases that are in frame from base 1. Trimming removed 5 bases from V and 7 bases from J; the gene matches leave 12 bases unexplained. The CDR3 regions of human TCRbeta chains were analyzed by immunosequencing. The authors' analysis ran thus. Repertoire TCRs were matched against a reference library of SARS-CoV-2-specific TCRs generated with the MIRA antigen-specificity platform. Breadth meant the fraction of unique TCRs that were SARS-CoV-2-associated, whereas depth meant the fraction of total T cells that were SARS-CoV-2-associated. Each spike-specific TCR was assigned to its reactive spike region and to a CD4 or CD8 class using the MIRA data. Log10-transformed breadth and depth values were compared by one-way ANOVA with Sidak's multiple comparisons tests. As stored in TCRdb, this immuneACCESS dataset retains in-frame rearrangements with V and J assigned. A fraction of the clones does not appear; measured against another copy, unresolved V genes explain less than half of the discrepancy, and the remainder lacks a known reason. V, J and clone size were drawn from that table, and D and trimming were deduced from the DNA. The sample contains some 150,000 clones, roughly nine tenths of them found a single time. The ten biggest clones cover approximately 3.4% of the sample.

According to the study, the label for this sample's time point signals: about 28 days (+/-7) after the second vaccine dose. Because spike-specific TCR depth and breadth did not differ between the two schedules, AZD1222 recipients who got a second dose at roughly 4 weeks were pooled with those who got a second dose at roughly 12 weeks. Samples from vaccinated people were obtained from the UK trials COV001 and COV002, which included a single-blind randomized controlled phase 2/3 trial of AZD1222 (ChAdOx1 nCoV-19) in healthy adults. Trial participant PBMC samples were collected at day 0 and day 28 after the second dose for TCRbeta chain sequencing.

The source was peripheral blood, collected 28 days after the second AZD1222 dose. This clonotype was obtained from an adult who received the AZD1222 COVID-19 vaccine. Recombination linked TRBV2 to TRBJ1-1, and TRBD1 matches 8 of the central bases. The CDR3 has the sequence CASSQDRVPYGEAFF. Read as DNA, the sequence is TGTGCCAGCAGTCAGGACAGGGTCCCTTACGGTGAAGCTTTCTTT.